Listed below are T cell receptor beta chains from one sample, sequenced in a study of human T cells and chemical hapten exposure. TCRdb passed the RACE reads through MiXCR, listing each CDR3 protein once. Here the sample spans about 110,000 distinct CDR3 sequences, less than 40% being singletons. Sample: whole blood, taken in connection with sensitization to the hapten diphenylcyclopropenone (DPC). All receptors come from a man aged 40-49 years with alopecia areata. Some clones in this sample may be carry-over from other donors' samples. Both conserved end residues are part of each CDR3. D genes are given only for firm matches. A clone size is listed for some rows: how often the clone was seen (once, few, many), or a class if it is expanded.

TRBJ2-5,-,TRBV4-1,-,CASMQPGQETQYF,TGCGCCAGCATGCAGCCAGGCCAAGAGACCCAGTACTTC
TRBJ1-1,-,TRBV18,few,CASSLRLQQGNTEAFF,TGTGCCAGCTCACTTAGACTTCAACAGGGGAACACTGAAGCTTTCTTT
TRBJ2-3,-,TRBV14,-,CASSRHRDFTDTQYF,TGTGCCAGCAGCCGTCATAGGGACTTTACAGATACGCAGTATTTT
TRBJ1-6,-,TRBV6-1,-,CASSEATGSPLHF,TGTGCCAGCAGTGAAGCTACGGGCTCGCCCCTCCACTTT
TRBJ2-5,-,TRBV6-2/TRBV6-3,-,CASSYPRQETQYF,TGTGCCAGCAGTTACCCTCGCCAAGAGACCCAGTACTTC
TRBJ1-1,-,TRBV20-1,-,CSAGRTSGTEAFF,TGCAGTGCCGGCCGGACATCGGGCACTGAAGCTTTCTTT
TRBJ2-1,-,TRBV7-2,few,CASSSTSTHNEQFF,TGTGCCAGCAGCAGTACTAGTACCCACAATGAGCAGTTCTTC
TRBJ2-6,-,TRBV6-2/TRBV6-3,-,CASSKSSGANVLTF,TGTGCCAGCTCCAAAAGCTCTGGGGCCAACGTCCTGACTTTC
TRBJ2-4,-,TRBV29-1,few,CSAQESSKEYF,TGCAGCGCCCAGGAGTCCAGTAAGGAGTACTTC
TRBJ2-3,-,TRBV6-5,-,CASSNGAVTDTQYF,TGTGCCAGCAGTAACGGGGCGGTCACAGATACGCAGTATTTT
TRBJ2-5,-,TRBV2,-,CASSVTGMYQETQYF,TGTGCCAGCAGTGTCACAGGGATGTACCAAGAGACCCAGTACTTC
TRBJ1-6,-,TRBV6-5,few,CASSYQGRQNSPLHF,TGTGCCAGCAGTTACCAGGGACGGCAAAATTCACCCCTCCACTTT
TRBJ1-2,-,TRBV25-1,-,CASSVLVAGRYEDGYTF,TGTGCCAGCAGTGTATTAGTTGCAGGGAGGTATGAAGATGGCTACACCTTC
TRBJ2-3,TRBD2,TRBV30,-,CAWRYGTSTSDTQYF,TGTGCCTGGAGGTACGGGACTAGTACTTCAGATACGCAGTATTTT
TRBJ2-7,TRBD2,TRBV5-1,few,CASSRGGFTSYEQYF,TGCGCCAGCAGCCGGGGAGGGTTTACCTCCTACGAGCAGTACTTC
TRBJ2-1,-,TRBV6-5,few,CASSSHTSSYNEQFF,TGTGCCAGCAGTTCTCACACGAGCTCCTACAATGAGCAGTTCTTC
TRBJ1-5,TRBD1,TRBV18,few,CASSPFDRGNQPQHF,TGTGCCAGCTCACCTTTCGACAGGGGGAATCAGCCCCAGCATTTT
TRBJ1-5,-,TRBV6-2/TRBV6-3,few,CASSYSTGSYLGNQPQHF,TGTGCCAGCAGTTACTCGACAGGTAGCTATTTGGGCAATCAGCCCCAGCATTTT
TRBJ1-1,-,TRBV28,few,CASSLGNRHLKAFF,TGTGCCAGCAGTTTAGGGAACAGACACCTAAAAGCTTTCTTT
TRBJ2-3,TRBD1,TRBV28,-,CASGNRGAQYF,TGTGCCAGCGGTAACAGGGGTGCGCAGTATTTT
TRBJ1-5,-,TRBV10-3,-,CAISELAGPNQPQHF,TGTGCCATCAGTGAGCTCGCAGGGCCAAATCAGCCCCAGCATTTT
TRBJ2-1,TRBD2,TRBV6-2/TRBV6-3,-,CASSYSSGSYNNEQFF,TGTGCCAGCAGTTACTCGAGCGGGAGTTATAACAATGAGCAGTTCTTC
TRBJ1-2,-,TRBV2,-,CASKGTLVSYGYTF,TGTGCCAGCAAAGGGACACTAGTTTCCTATGGCTACACCTTC
TRBJ2-1,-,TRBV27,-,CASSSETGFHNEQFF,TGTGCCAGCAGTTCCGAGACAGGATTTCACAATGAGCAGTTCTTC
TRBJ1-5,-,TRBV27,few,CASSLSAQGRGNQPQHF,TGTGCCAGCAGTTTATCGGCGCAGGGGCGAGGTAATCAGCCCCAGCATTTT
TRBJ1-1,TRBD1,TRBV5-1,-,CASSRGQGITEAFF,TGCGCCAGCAGTCGGGGACAGGGGATCACTGAAGCTTTCTTT
TRBJ1-6,-,TRBV2,-,CASGGPPLHF,TGTGCCAGCGGGGGGCCACCCCTCCACTTT
TRBJ2-1,-,TRBV6-5,-,CASSYPGRLGTEQFF,TGTGCCAGCAGTTACCCGGGACGCCTGGGTACTGAGCAGTTCTTC
TRBJ1-5,TRBD1,TRBV28,-,CASSFGDRGRSQPQHF,TGTGCCAGCAGTTTCGGGGACAGGGGGCGCAGTCAGCCCCAGCATTTT
TRBJ2-3,TRBD1,TRBV7-9,many,CASSPRTGSDTQYF,TGTGCCAGCAGCCCGAGGACAGGGTCAGATACGCAGTATTTT